These 5 T cell receptor beta chains came from one sample sequenced in a study of OX40 agonist ivuxolimab in advanced cancers. The repertoire was sequenced with immunoSEQ multiplex PCR; TCRdb's copy has only in-frame clones and lacks some. The table has fewer than 50,000 clones, roughly 90% seen once; the top ten hold roughly 9.8%. Sequencing was performed on CD4+ or CD8+ T cells sorted from blood, taken in a trial of the OX40 agonist ivuxolimab. Receptors originate from an adult with an advanced solid tumor such as melanoma, head and neck, liver or kidney cancer.

The chain employs TRBV7-2 and TRBJ2-6; tentatively, D is TRBD1 (5 bases). Germline CDR1 reads SGHTA; CDR2 reads FQGNSA. V was pared by 8 bases and J by 7 bases, with 9 bases between. This CDR3 has 12 amino acids. The CDR3: CASLDNANVLTF. The CDR3 DNA reads TGTGCCAGCTTGGACAACGCCAACGTCCTGACTTTC.

The chain combines TRBV4-1 with TRBJ2-1, with 7 bases fitting TRBD2. Germline V gives CDR1 MGHRA, CDR2 YSYEKL. V shed 0 bases, J shed 6 bases, and the junction held 14 bases outside the gene matches. There are 18 residues in the CDR3. The CDR3 bases are TGCGCCAGCAGCCAAGATAAAAGTAGGGCGGGAGAGTCCAATGAGCAGTTCTTC. This gives the protein CASSQDKSRAGESNEQFF.

V usage is TRBV7-3 and J usage is TRBJ2-3, with TRBD1 matching over 7 bases. The CDR3 contains 14 residues. After removal of 5 bases from V and 1 base from J, the junction contained 3 bases not matched to a gene. The germline CDR1 and CDR2 sequences are SGHTA and FQGTGA. The CDR3 bases are TGTGCCAGCAGCCCTACAGGGGGCACAGATACGCAGTATTTT. Amino acid sequence: CASSPTGGTDTQYF.

This clone was picked up one time. The V call is TRBV4-1, the J call TRBJ1-1; 8 nucleotides match TRBD1. Trimming at V came to 2 bases and at J to 0 bases, leaving 2 bases not matched to a gene. Germline lookup yields CDR1 MGHRA and CDR2 YSYEKL. This CDR3 contains 15 residues. CDR3 coding DNA: TGCGCCAGCAGCCAACCGGGACAGGTGAACACTGAAGCTTTCTTT. Residues: CASSQPGQVNTEAFF.

The chain couples TRBV13 to TRBJ2-3; D remains unclear. The germline CDR1 and CDR2 sequences are PRHDT and FYEKMQ (reference sequence). V was shortened by 4 bases and J by 1 base, with 9 bases between the two germline ends. CDR3 length: 14 amino acids. The CDR3 loop is CASSWGRGTDTQYF. CDR3 DNA sequence: TGTGCCAGCAGCTGGGGTAGAGGCACAGATACGCAGTATTTT.